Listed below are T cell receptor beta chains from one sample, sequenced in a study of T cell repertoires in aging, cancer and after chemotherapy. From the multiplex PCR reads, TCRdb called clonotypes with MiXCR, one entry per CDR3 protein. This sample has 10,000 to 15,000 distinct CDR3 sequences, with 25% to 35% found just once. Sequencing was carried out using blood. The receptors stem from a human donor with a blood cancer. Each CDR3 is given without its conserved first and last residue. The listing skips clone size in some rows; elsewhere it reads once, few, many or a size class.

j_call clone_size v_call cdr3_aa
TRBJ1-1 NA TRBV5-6 ASSLIMNTEAF
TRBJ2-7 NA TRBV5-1 ASSLTSGGLTYEQY
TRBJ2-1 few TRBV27 ASSPPGRVYNEQF
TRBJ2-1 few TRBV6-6 ASSLRQGPYNEQF
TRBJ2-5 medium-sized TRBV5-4 ASSSTGQETQY
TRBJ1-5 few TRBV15 ATGAGAGQPQH
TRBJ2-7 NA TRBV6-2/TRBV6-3 ASSVPGTGGIYEQY
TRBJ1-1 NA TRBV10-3 ATLTGTSSTEAF
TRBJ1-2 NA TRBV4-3 ASSQDFESYYGYT
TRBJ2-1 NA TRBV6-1 ASRKHQGYNEQF